This TCR beta chain came from a study of T-cell memory formation after mild COVID-19. In germline, CDR1 is SGHTA, CDR2 FQGNSA. Trimming removed 4 bases from V and 3 bases from J, with 18 bases in between. This CDR3 has 16 residues. One entry per CDR3 protein results from TCRdb running MiXCR on the 5' RACE reads. The data contain about 130,000 distinct CDR3 sequences, about 17% of them seen just once; the ten biggest clones take up about 5%. The clonotype originates from a young man who had mild COVID-19 (a few samples of this study predate the infection). Cell type and time point are not known. The chain recombines TRBV7-2 with TRBJ2-5; TRBD2 might be the D (5 bases). Sample: PBMCs or a T cell subset sorted from them (not recorded which). CDR3 sequence (DNA): TGTGCCAGCAGCTCGTTCGGGGTAAATGGTAAAGAGACCCAGTACTTC. It is translated as CASSSFGVNGKETQYF.